One sample yielded the 15 T cell receptor beta chains listed below, sequenced in a study of Ad26.COV2.S vaccination and SARS-CoV-2 variants. Sequencing was performed with immunoSEQ multiplex PCR; in TCRdb, only in-frame clones are kept and a portion is missing. Of about 350,000 clones in the sample, under 95% were seen once. The source was peripheral blood, collected after recovery from COVID-19. The source is a human donor who had recovered from COVID-19.

This rearrangement joins TRBV13 to TRBJ2-5; D remains unclear. The CDR3 is 15 residues long. The ends were cut back, 5 bases at V and 3 bases at J, with 16 bases in the middle. CDR1 and CDR2 (germline): PRHDT, FYEKMQ (reference sequence). The DNA of the CDR3 is TGTGCCAGCAGCCCGCCGTCCGCTACCGAAGAGACCCAGTACTTC. This gives the protein CASSPPSATEETQYF.

This chain uses TRBV5-6 with TRBJ2-7; 7 bases line up with TRBD1. The germline CDR1 and CDR2 sequences are SGHDT and YYEEEE. This CDR3 region has 16 residues. The ends lost 4 bases at V and 4 bases at J; junction bases unmatched: 14. Here the CDR3 DNA reads TGTGCCAGCAGCAACAGACAGGGTCGAATTACTTACGAGCAGTACTTC. Translating it yields CASSNRQGRITYEQYF.

The chain recombines TRBV19 with TRBJ1-2; 9 positions match TRBD1. The trim removed 5 bases at V and 4 bases at J, leaving 11 bases unmatched. Germline V gives CDR1 LNHDA, CDR2 SQIVND (reference sequence). This CDR3 region has 16 residues. The CDR3 spells CASSPLQGADGYGYTF. The DNA for the CDR3 is TGTGCCAGTAGTCCATTACAGGGGGCGGATGGCTATGGCTACACCTTC.

The V gene is TRBV7-9, the J gene TRBJ2-2, with a possible D match to TRBD2 (8 bases). The germline V and J ends were trimmed by 5 bases and 9 bases, with 19 bases remaining between them. The germline gives CDR1 SEHNR, CDR2 FQNEAQ (reference sequence). This CDR3 is 15 amino acids long. Here the CDR3 reads CASSPREGAIWELFF. CDR3 sequence (DNA): TGTGCCAGCAGCCCCCGGGAGGGGGCAATCTGGGAGCTGTTTTTT. The whole variable domain, filled in from reference TRBV7-9 and TRBJ2-2, reads DTGVSQNPRHKITKRGQNVTFRCDPISEHNRLYWYRQTLGQGPEFLTYFQNEAQLEKSRLLSDRFSAERPKGSFSTLEIQRTEQGDSAMYLCASSPREGAIWELFFGEGSRLTVL.

This chain connects TRBV9 to TRBJ1-2; TRBD1 matches at 8 bases. Trimming removed 3 bases from V and 8 bases from J; junction bases left unmatched: 6. The V gene's germline CDR1 is SGDLS and CDR2 YYNGEE. This CDR3 has 13 amino acids. In DNA, the CDR3 is TGTGCCAGCAGCGAGACAGGGGTCCGGGGCTACACCTTC. Translating gives CASSETGVRGYTF.

The chain joins TRBV6-5 to TRBJ2-1; 12 bases are a match to TRBD2. The CDR3 totals 15 residues. The germline V gene encodes CDR1 MNHEY and CDR2 SVGAGI. V trimming: 6 bases; J trimming: 9 bases; junction bases outside the gene matches: 9. The CDR3 here is CASRDPSGGASEQFF. The CDR3 DNA sequence: TGTGCCAGCAGGGACCCTAGCGGGGGGGCCTCTGAGCAGTTCTTC.

The count of this clone is one. CDR3 region: CASTLTNLNTEAFF. The CDR3 nucleotides read TGTGCCAGCACCCTGACAAACCTGAACACTGAAGCTTTCTTT. This chain uses TRBV2 with TRBJ1-1; D not resolved. This CDR3 is 14 amino acids long. V lost 7 bases to trimming and J lost 0 bases, with 12 bases between them. Germline CDR1 SNHLY, CDR2 FYNNEI.

The chain is built from TRBV11-2 and TRBJ2-5; D gene uncertain. The CDR3 runs 13 residues. CDR1 is SGHAT and CDR2 is FQNNGV in the germline V gene. Trimming stripped 5 bases from V and 5 bases from J, with 12 bases between. CDR3 nucleotides: TGTGCCAGCAGCCGAAGACCGAGGGAGACCCAGTACTTC. It yields the protein CASSRRPRETQYF.

This clone was detected once. J is TRBJ2-1 and V is TRBV4-3; D unclear. With 0 bases removed from V and 6 bases from J, the gap between germline ends came to 15 bases. Germline lookup yields CDR1 LGHNA and CDR2 YSLEER. The CDR3 runs 16 residues. CDR3 DNA sequence: TGCGCCAGCAGCCAAGACGGCCCCTCCATTGGCAATGAGCAGTTCTTC. Its translation is CASSQDGPSIGNEQFF.

This chain uses TRBV18 with TRBJ1-3; perhaps TRBD1 as D (6 bases). The ends were cut back, 0 bases at V and 0 bases at J, with 9 bases in the middle. Germline CDR1 is KGHSH and CDR2 is LQKENI. The CDR3 spans 16 residues. DNA of the CDR3: TGTGCCAGCTCACCACCACAGGGATACTCTGGAAACACCATATATTTT. Amino acid sequence: CASSPPQGYSGNTIYF.

The chain links TRBV6-5 to TRBJ1-3; D gene ambiguous. V was trimmed by 5 bases and J by 4 bases, leaving 12 bases between them. The CDR3 is made up of 14 amino acids. CDR1 MNHEY and CDR2 SVGAGI come from the germline V gene. CDR3 amino acids: CASSRSRRGNTIYF. The CDR3 nucleotides are TGTGCCAGCAGTCGCAGTCGTAGGGGAAACACCATATATTTT.

The V and J genes are TRBV5-6 and TRBJ1-1; no firm D call. The CDR3 has 13 amino acids. Trimming shortened V by 6 bases and J by 1 base, and 10 bases separated the two germline ends. CDR1 SGHDT and CDR2 YYEEEE come from the germline V gene. CDR3 DNA: TGTGCCAGCATCCTGGGAGGGAACACTGAAGCTTTCTTT. It specifies CASILGGNTEAFF.

The rearrangement uses TRBV6-4 and TRBJ2-3; D unclear. V was cut by 3 bases and J by 0 bases, with 10 bases left in between. This CDR3 spans 15 amino acids. Germline V gives CDR1 MRHNA, CDR2 SNTAGT. The CDR3 spells CASSEGLASTDTQYF. As DNA, the CDR3 is TGTGCCAGCAGTGAAGGTTTAGCTAGCACAGATACGCAGTATTTT.

The V and J genes are TRBV6-2 or TRBV6-3 and TRBJ2-2; possible D gene TRBD2, 5 bases. This CDR3 spans 15 amino acids. Trimming removed 2 bases at V and 7 bases at J, with 14 bases between. Germline V gene sequence: CDR1 MNHEY, CDR2 SVGEGT. CDR3: CASSYESAGGGELFF. The CDR3, as DNA: TGTGCCAGCAGTTACGAATCGGCGGGCGGCGGGGAGCTGTTTTTT.

The chain carries TRBV5-6 and TRBJ1-2; 10 nucleotides agree with TRBD1. The CDR3 contains 15 residues. J gave up 6 bases and V 4 bases, and 9 bases lay outside the gene matches. Germline CDR1 SGHDT, CDR2 YYEEEE. The CDR3 nucleotides read TGTGCCAGCAGCCTGGAGGTGACAGGGGGCGATGGCTACACCTTC. It is translated as CASSLEVTGGDGYTF.